The present TCR beta chain was sequenced within a study of blood T cell repertoires in COVID-19. Enrollees, about 18 to 89 years old, lived in some 24 US areas. Each participant's cohort was designated according to participant-reported clinical history. With 5 bases removed from V and 0 bases from J, the gap between germline ends came to 7 bases. CDR3 length equals 14 residues. Germline CDR1 is SGHAT and CDR2 is FQNNGV. Per the original data handling: Nucleated cell number was recorded as an estimate derived from reference gene primer amplification. Profiling relied on immunoSEQ multiplex PCR, and the TCRdb table lists in-frame clones only, not all of them. V, J and clone size were drawn from that table, and D and trimming were deduced from the DNA. The profile covers 350,000 to 500,000 clones, with 88% appearing a single time and approximately 1.5% taken by the ten largest.

The sample was PBMCs or T cells enriched from blood (not recorded which). This chain uses TRBV11-2 with TRBJ1-4; the D is unclear. The clonotype was recovered from a woman aged 18-29 years who had been exposed to COVID-19. The CDR3 DNA is TGTGCCAGCAGCCCCGGGACAACTAATGAAAAACTGTTTTTT. This translates into CASSPGTTNEKLFF.